These 9 T cell receptor beta chains originate from one sample sequenced in a study of blood T cell repertoires in COVID-19. Only in-frame clones appear in the TCRdb table, and some are missing; sequencing was by immunoSEQ multiplex PCR. Of 130,000 to 150,000 clones in the sample, approximately 80% were seen once. Sequencing input: peripheral blood. The origin of the receptors is a woman at least 80 years old in a cohort sampled during active or convalescent COVID-19.

The table lists this clone with a count of one. This rearrangement joins TRBV5-1 to TRBJ2-7; D uncertain. Looked up from germline, CDR1 is SGHRS and CDR2 is YFSETQ. The CDR3 consists of 14 residues. Trimming pared 5 bases from V and 0 bases from J, leaving 12 bases between. The CDR3 protein is CASRRIPSSYEQYV. DNA of the CDR3: TGCGCCAGCAGGCGGATCCCGAGCTCCTACGAGCAGTACGTC.

This chain connects TRBV9 to TRBJ2-3; unclear D gene. There are 13 residues in the CDR3. Germline assignment: CDR1 SGDLS and CDR2 YYNGEE. Trimming stripped 0 bases from V and 2 bases from J, with 4 bases between. This chain's CDR3 is CASSVDNTDTQYF. CDR3 coding DNA: TGTGCCAGCAGCGTAGATAACACAGATACGCAGTATTTT. The whole variable domain, filled in from reference TRBV9 and TRBJ2-3, reads DSGVTQTPKHLITATGQRVTLRCSPRSGDLSVYWYQQSLDQGLQFLIQYYNGEERAKGNILERFSAQQFPDLHSELNLSSLELGDSALYFCASSVDNTDTQYFGPGTRLTVL.

The chain combines TRBV6-4 with TRBJ1-5; 7 bases are a match to TRBD1. The CDR3 spans 15 residues. Trimming took 6 bases from V and 4 from J; bases not matched to a gene: 9. Germline V gives CDR1 MRHNA, CDR2 SNTAGT. For the CDR3, the DNA is TGTGCCAGCAGCCAGGGGGGATTGGGGAATCAGCCCCAGCATTTT. Translated, it gives CASSQGGLGNQPQHF.

This clone was seen more than once but under ten times. The chain has TRBV12-3 or TRBV12-4 and TRBJ1-2; unclear D gene. Between the trimmed V and J ends, which lost 6 bases and 2 bases, there was a span of 10 bases. The CDR3 sequence is 13 residues long. The DNA for the CDR3 is TGTGCCAGCAGCACCACTGCAAACTATGGCTACACCTTC. This encodes CASSTTANYGYTF.

The chain combines TRBV5-1 with TRBJ2-1; 7 bases map to TRBD1. Trimming at V came to 0 bases and at J to 8 bases, leaving 2 bases not matched to a gene. Looked up from germline, CDR1 is SGHRS and CDR2 is YFSETQ. The CDR3 has 13 residues. The CDR3 is CASSLEQGYEQFF. CDR3 nucleotide sequence: TGCGCCAGCAGCTTGGAACAGGGGTATGAGCAGTTCTTC.

V gene TRBV28 combines with J gene TRBJ1-2; D ambiguous. CDR3 length: 12 residues. Per the germline V gene, CDR1 is MDHEN and CDR2 is SYDVKM. V lost 5 bases and J 6 bases, leaving 10 bases between the germline ends. The CDR3 protein is CASSPLSDGYTF. For the CDR3, the DNA is TGTGCCAGCAGTCCCCTAAGTGATGGCTACACCTTC.

The chain recombines TRBV28 with TRBJ2-2; D call uncertain. The CDR3 totals 13 residues. V was trimmed by 3 bases and J by 2 bases, leaving 4 bases between them. The V gene's germline CDR1 is MDHEN and CDR2 SYDVKM. The CDR3: CASSFPNTGELFF. Here the CDR3 DNA reads TGTGCCAGCAGTTTCCCTAACACCGGGGAGCTGTTTTTT.

The chain combines TRBV7-3 with TRBJ1-1; the D is unclear. Germline CDR1 reads SGHTA; CDR2 reads FQGTGA. The length of the CDR3 is 13 residues. Trimming took 6 bases from V and 5 from J, leaving 13 bases between them. The chain's CDR3 is CASSLIRETEAFF. CDR3 nucleotide sequence: TGTGCCAGCAGTCTCATCCGGGAGACTGAAGCTTTCTTT.

The V gene is TRBV28, the J gene TRBJ2-5; D is unclear. Germline loops: CDR1 MDHEN, CDR2 SYDVKM. The CDR3 spans 11 residues. V shed 3 bases and J shed 5 bases, with 4 bases lying between them. CDR3 residues: CASSFLETQYF. CDR3 coding DNA: TGTGCCAGCAGTTTTCTGGAGACCCAGTACTTC.